The clone carrying this T cell receptor (beta chain) has a handful of counts. Its cognate antigen is unknown. This entry is derived from a study of T cells in Graves' hyperthyroidism and ophthalmopathy. Overall study findings and caveats: Blood samples included most of the expanded thyroid clonotypes exceeding 0.001.

Regions amplified from RNA transcripts were the TCR beta CDR3 regions. HTBI primers were employed in a first-round RT-PCR of the TCR CDR3. Using its own MiXCR run on the multiplex PCR reads, TCRdb lists one record per CDR3 protein. Here the sample spans hundreds of thousands of distinct CDR3 sequences, around 20% being singletons. From germline, CDR1 is SGHAT and CDR2 FQNNGV. Deletions cut 2 bases from V and 5 bases from J, with 13 bases between. CDR3 length: 14 amino acids. The chain recombines TRBV11-2 with TRBJ2-7, with D possibly being TRBD1 (6 bases). The receptor comes from a man in his thirties or forties with Graves' ophthalmopathy. The sample comprised blood. The CDR3: CASSLFPGAHEQYF. The CDR3, as DNA: TGTGCCAGCAGCTTATTCCCAGGGGCTCACGAGCAGTACTTC.